The T cell receptor beta chain under discussion was sequenced for a study of OX40 agonist ivuxolimab in advanced cancers. Study in general: As their treatment, patients were administered ivuxolimab, an agonistic anti-OX40 (CD134) antibody.

Points on this clone: Other DNA variants within this sample encode the same CDR3.

This CDR3 spans 13 amino acids. V was cut by 6 bases and J by 1 base, with 9 bases left in between. Germline V lookup: CDR1 MNHNS, CDR2 SASEGT. Using immunoSEQ multiplex PCR, the repertoire was profiled, and TCRdb retains in-frame clones only, with some absent. The table lists 65,000 to 80,000 clones, about 90% of them singletons. The chain is built from TRBV6-1 and TRBJ1-1; D is unclear. The sample in question was CD4+ or CD8+ T cells sorted from blood, obtained in a trial of the OX40 agonist ivuxolimab. This clonotype originated in an adult with an advanced solid tumor such as melanoma, head and neck, liver or kidney cancer. CDR3 sequence reads: CASSPDGNTEAFF. The CDR3 DNA follows: TGTGCCAGCAGCCCGGACGGGAACACTGAAGCTTTCTTT.